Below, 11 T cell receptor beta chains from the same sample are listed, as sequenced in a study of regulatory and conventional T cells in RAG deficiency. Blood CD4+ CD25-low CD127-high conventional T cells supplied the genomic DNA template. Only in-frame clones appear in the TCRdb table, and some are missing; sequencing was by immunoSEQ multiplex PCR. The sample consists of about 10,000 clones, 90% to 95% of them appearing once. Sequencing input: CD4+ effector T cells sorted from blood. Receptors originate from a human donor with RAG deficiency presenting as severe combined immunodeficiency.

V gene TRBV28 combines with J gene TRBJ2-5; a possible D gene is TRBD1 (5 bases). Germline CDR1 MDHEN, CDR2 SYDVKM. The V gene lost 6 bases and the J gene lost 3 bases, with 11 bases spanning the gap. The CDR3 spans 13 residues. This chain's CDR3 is CASRMTAKETQYF. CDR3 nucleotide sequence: TGTGCCAGCAGGATGACAGCAAAAGAGACCCAGTACTTC.

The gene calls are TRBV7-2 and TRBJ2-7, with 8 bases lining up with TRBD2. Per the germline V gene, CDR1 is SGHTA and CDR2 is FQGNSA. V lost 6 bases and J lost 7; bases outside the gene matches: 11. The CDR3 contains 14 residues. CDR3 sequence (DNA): TGTGCCAGCAGTACCCGCCCCGGGGGGGGTGAGCAGTACTTC. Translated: CASSTRPGGGEQYF.

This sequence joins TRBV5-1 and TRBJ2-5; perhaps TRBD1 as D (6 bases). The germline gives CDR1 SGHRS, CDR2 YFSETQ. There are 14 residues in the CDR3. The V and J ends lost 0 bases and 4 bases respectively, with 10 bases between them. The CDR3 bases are TGCGCCAGCAGCTTGGACAGGGCGGTAGAGACCCAGTACTTC. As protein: CASSLDRAVETQYF.

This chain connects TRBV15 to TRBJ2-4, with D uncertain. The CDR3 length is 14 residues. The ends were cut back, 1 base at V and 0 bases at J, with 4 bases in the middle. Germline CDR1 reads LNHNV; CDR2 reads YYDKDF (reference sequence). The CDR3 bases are TGTGCCACCAGCAGAGGGACAGCCAAAAACATTCAGTACTTC. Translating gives CATSRGTAKNIQYF.

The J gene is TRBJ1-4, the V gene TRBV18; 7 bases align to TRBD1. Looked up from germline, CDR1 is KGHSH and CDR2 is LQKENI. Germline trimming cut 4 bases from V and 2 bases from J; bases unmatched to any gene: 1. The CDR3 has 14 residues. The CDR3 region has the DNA TGTGCCAGCTCACAGGGGGCGACTAATGAAAAACTGTTTTTT. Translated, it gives CASSQGATNEKLFF.

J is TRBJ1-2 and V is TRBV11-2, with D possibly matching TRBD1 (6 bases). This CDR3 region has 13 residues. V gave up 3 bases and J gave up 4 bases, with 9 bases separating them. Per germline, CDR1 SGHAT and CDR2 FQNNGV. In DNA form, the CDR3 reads TGTGCCAGCAGCTTGGGACACCGCTATGGCTACACCTTC. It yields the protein CASSLGHRYGYTF.

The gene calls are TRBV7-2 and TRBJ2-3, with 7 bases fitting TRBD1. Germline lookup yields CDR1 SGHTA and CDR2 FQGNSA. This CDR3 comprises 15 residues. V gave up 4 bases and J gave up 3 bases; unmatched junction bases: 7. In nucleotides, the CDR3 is TGTGCCAGCAGCTCCACAGGCAGGGGGACAGATACGCAGTATTTT. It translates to CASSSTGRGTDTQYF.

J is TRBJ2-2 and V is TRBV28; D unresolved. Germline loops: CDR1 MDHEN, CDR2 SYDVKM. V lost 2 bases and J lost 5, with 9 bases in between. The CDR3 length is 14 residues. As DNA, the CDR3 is TGTGCCAGCAGTTTAAGAAGGTGGACCGGGGAGCTGTTTTTT. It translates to CASSLRRWTGELFF.

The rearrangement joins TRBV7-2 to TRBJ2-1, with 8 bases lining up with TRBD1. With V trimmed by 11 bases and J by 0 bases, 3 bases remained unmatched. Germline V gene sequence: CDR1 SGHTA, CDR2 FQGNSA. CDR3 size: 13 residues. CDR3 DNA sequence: TGTGCCGTGGACAGGGACTCCTACAATGAGCAGTTCTTC. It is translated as CAVDRDSYNEQFF.

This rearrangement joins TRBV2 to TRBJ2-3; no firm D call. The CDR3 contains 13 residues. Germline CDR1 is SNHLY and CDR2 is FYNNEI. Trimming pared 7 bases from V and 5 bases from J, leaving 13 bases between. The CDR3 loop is CASMADFGDTQYF. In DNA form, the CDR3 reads TGTGCCAGCATGGCGGATTTTGGAGATACGCAGTATTTT. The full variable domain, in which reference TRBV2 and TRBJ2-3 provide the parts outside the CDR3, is EPEVTQTPSHQVTQMGQEVILRCVPISNHLYFYWYRQILGQKVEFLVSFYNNEISEKSEIFDDQFSVERPDGSNFTLKIRSTKLEDSAMYFCASMADFGDTQYFGPGTRLTVL.

The CDR3 spells CASSVTTGGITEAFF. In DNA, the CDR3 is TGCGCCAGCAGCGTGACTACAGGGGGCATCACTGAAGCTTTCTTT. The gene calls are TRBV5-1 and TRBJ1-1; 9 bases line up with TRBD1. Losses at the gene ends were 4 bases for V and 4 bases for J; bases not matched to a gene: 8. From germline, CDR1 is SGHRS and CDR2 YFSETQ. This CDR3 comprises 15 residues.